The 11 T cell receptor beta chains presented below share a single source sample, sequenced in a study of graft-versus-host responses after intestinal transplantation. The data were produced by immunoSEQ multiplex PCR, yet TCRdb's version contains in-frame clones alone and is incomplete. The data show 25,000 to 30,000 clones, roughly 82% seen once. These receptors' targets are unknown. This specimen was unstimulated CD4+ T cells sorted from spleen or lymph node cells, taken before intestinal transplant. The receptor set was obtained from a human donor who received an intestinal transplant.

The V and J genes are TRBV21-1 and TRBJ2-1; whether TRBD2, the table's D call, matches the DNA was not checked. TRBV21-1 is classified as a pseudogene. The CDR3 runs to 14 residues. CDR3 amino acids: CASSKKRGGNEQFF. The CDR3 DNA reads as TGTGCCAGCAGCAAAAAAAGGGGGGGCAATGAGCAGTTCTTC.

The V and J genes are TRBV7-3 and TRBJ2-7; D is possibly TRBD1 or TRBD2 (6 bases each). The germline CDR1 and CDR2 sequences are SGHTA and FQGTGA. Trimming pared 1 base from V and 2 bases from J, leaving 12 bases between. This CDR3 is 15 amino acids long. The CDR3 spells CASSLKHGGPYEQYF. The CDR3 DNA reads TGTGCCAGCAGCTTAAAGCATGGGGGGCCCTACGAGCAGTACTTC.

The chain couples TRBV5-8 to TRBJ1-1, with D tentatively TRBD1 (5 bases). CDR3 length equals 15 residues. V shed 1 base and J shed 2 bases, with 12 bases lying between them. The germline gives CDR1 SGHTS, CDR2 YDEGEE. The CDR3 is CASSLRGVPNTEAFF. CDR3 nucleotides: TGTGCCAGCAGCTTGAGAGGGGTCCCTAACACTGAAGCTTTCTTT.

The chain links TRBV2 to TRBJ1-5; D gene unclear. The CDR3 covers 16 residues. CDR1 is SNHLY, CDR2 FYNNEI, per germline. V lost 2 bases and J lost 0, with 11 bases in between. The CDR3 loop reads CASSERAPLSNQPQHF. The CDR3 region has the DNA TGTGCCAGCAGTGAAAGGGCCCCACTTAGCAATCAGCCCCAGCATTTT.

V usage is TRBV5-4 and J usage is TRBJ2-2; 7 bases align to TRBD2. The CDR3 contains 15 residues. In germline, CDR1 is SGHNT, CDR2 YYREEE (reference sequence). The ends lost 0 bases at V and 1 base at J; junction bases unmatched: 0. For the CDR3, the DNA is TGTGCCAGCAGCTTGGGGACTAGGAACACCGGGGAGCTGTTTTTT. Its translation: CASSLGTRNTGELFF.

The chain uses TRBV7-9 and TRBJ2-7; 8 bases are shared with TRBD2. CDR1 and CDR2 (germline): SEHNR, FQNEAQ (reference sequence). Trimming removed 5 bases from V and 6 bases from J; junction bases left unmatched: 9. The CDR3 is 14 residues long. Here the CDR3 reads CASSAAPTSGEQYF. Written as DNA, the CDR3 is TGTGCCAGCAGCGCCGCCCCTACTAGCGGCGAGCAGTACTTC.

This clone was detected once. The chain is built from TRBV5-4 and TRBJ2-3, with 9 bases fitting TRBD2. CDR3 size: 17 residues. With 3 bases clipped from V and 3 bases from J, the junction kept 11 bases outside the gene matches. Looked up from germline, CDR1 is SGHNT and CDR2 is YYREEE (reference sequence). CDR3 nucleotides: TGTGCCAGCAGCTCACCTTCGGGCGGGGGGGCGACAGATACGCAGTATTTT. The encoded protein is CASSSPSGGGATDTQYF.

V gene TRBV2 combines with J gene TRBJ2-4; 9 bases match TRBD2. The J segment lost 0 bases and the V segment lost 6 bases, leaving 6 bases of the junction unmatched. Germline-derived CDR1 and CDR2 are SNHLY and FYNNEI. CDR3 length equals 16 residues. The CDR3 spells CASRSSGGTAKNIQYF. CDR3 nucleotides: TGTGCCAGCAGGTCCAGCGGGGGGACAGCCAAAAACATTCAGTACTTC.

This clone appeared once. J is TRBJ2-2 and V is TRBV12-5; 10 nucleotides agree with TRBD1. The CDR3 spans 17 residues. Germline CDR1 LGHNT, CDR2 FRNRAP. After removal of 3 bases from V and 6 bases from J, the junction contained 10 bases not matched to a gene. CDR3 loop: CASGFSAGQGLAGELFF. As DNA, the CDR3 is TGTGCTAGTGGTTTTTCAGCGGGACAGGGGTTAGCCGGGGAGCTGTTTTTT.

The V gene is TRBV5-6, the J gene TRBJ2-5, with D possibly called TRBD1 or TRBD2 (5 bases each). CDR3 size: 14 residues. The germline CDR1 and CDR2 sequences are SGHDT and YYEEEE. With 3 bases removed from V and 4 bases from J, the gap between germline ends came to 13 bases. This CDR3 reads CASSSGPAGETQYF. DNA for the CDR3: TGTGCCAGCAGCTCGGGACCGGCGGGAGAGACCCAGTACTTC.

The chain recombines TRBV5-1 with TRBJ2-5; a possible D gene is TRBD2 (7 bases). V gave up 9 bases and J gave up 4 bases, with 16 bases separating them. Germline values: CDR1 SGHRS, CDR2 YFSETQ. The CDR3 totals 13 residues. As DNA, the CDR3 is TGCGCCACGGCCTCGGGGGGCGGAGAGACCCAGTACTTC. Its protein is CATASGGGETQYF.